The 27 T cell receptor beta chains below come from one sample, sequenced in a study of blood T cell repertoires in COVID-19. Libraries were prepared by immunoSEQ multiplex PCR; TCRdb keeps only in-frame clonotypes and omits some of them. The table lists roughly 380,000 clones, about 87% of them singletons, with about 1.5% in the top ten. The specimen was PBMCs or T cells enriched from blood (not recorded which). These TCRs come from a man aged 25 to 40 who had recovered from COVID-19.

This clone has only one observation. The CDR3 loop is CSVVGGSRHNEQFF. DNA for the CDR3: TGCAGCGTGGTAGGGGGCAGCCGACACAATGAGCAGTTCTTC. The genes are TRBV29-1 and TRBJ2-1; 7 nucleotides line up with TRBD1. The CDR3 extends over 14 amino acids. Trimming removed 6 bases from V and 5 bases from J; junction bases left unmatched: 10. Germline values: CDR1 SQVTM, CDR2 ANQGSEA.

The CDR3 DNA sequence: TGTGCCAGCAGCGGGACAGGGGAGGACGAGCAGTACTTC. It yields the protein CASSGTGEDEQYF. V and J are TRBV7-8 and TRBJ2-7; 10 nucleotides line up with TRBD1. CDR3 length: 13 residues. The V gene end was trimmed by 5 bases and the J gene end by 5 bases; junction bases not matched to a gene: 3. Germline V gene data show CDR1 as SGHVS and CDR2 as FQNEAQ.

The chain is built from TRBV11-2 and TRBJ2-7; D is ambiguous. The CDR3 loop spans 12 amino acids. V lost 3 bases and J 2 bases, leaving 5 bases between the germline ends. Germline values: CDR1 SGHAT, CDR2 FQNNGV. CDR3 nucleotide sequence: TGTGCCAGCAGCTTTCCCGCCTACGAGCAGTACTTC. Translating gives CASSFPAYEQYF.

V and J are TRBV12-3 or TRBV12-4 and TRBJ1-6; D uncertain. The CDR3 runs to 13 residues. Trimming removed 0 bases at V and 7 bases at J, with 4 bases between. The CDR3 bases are TGTGCCAGCAGTTTAGCCACAAATTCACCCCTCCACTTT. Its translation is CASSLATNSPLHF.

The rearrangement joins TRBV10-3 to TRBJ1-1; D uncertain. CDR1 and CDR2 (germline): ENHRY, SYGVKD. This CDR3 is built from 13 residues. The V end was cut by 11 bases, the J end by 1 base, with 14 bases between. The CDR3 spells CAAVGAANTEAFF. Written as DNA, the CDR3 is TGTGCCGCCGTGGGTGCGGCGAACACTGAAGCTTTCTTT.

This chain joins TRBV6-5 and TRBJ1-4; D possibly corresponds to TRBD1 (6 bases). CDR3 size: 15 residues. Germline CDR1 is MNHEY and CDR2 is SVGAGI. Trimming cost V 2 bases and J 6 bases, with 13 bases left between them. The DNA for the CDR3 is TGTGCCAGCAGTTACAAGAGGGGGTTGGATGAAAAACTGTTTTTT. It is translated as CASSYKRGLDEKLFF.

CDR3 in DNA: TGTGCCAGCAGTTCTCCACTGAGGAACACTGAAGCTTTCTTT. The encoded protein is CASSSPLRNTEAFF. The gene calls are TRBV27 and TRBJ1-1, with D hard to call. Trimming pared 4 bases from V and 1 base from J, leaving 10 bases between. Germline values: CDR1 MNHEY, CDR2 SMNVEV (reference sequence). CDR3 length equals 14 residues.

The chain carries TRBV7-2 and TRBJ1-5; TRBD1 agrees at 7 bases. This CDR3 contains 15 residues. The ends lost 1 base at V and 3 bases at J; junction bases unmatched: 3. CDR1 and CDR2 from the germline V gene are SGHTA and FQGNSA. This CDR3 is CASSLVTGNNQPQHF. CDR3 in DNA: TGTGCCAGCAGCTTAGTGACAGGGAACAATCAGCCCCAGCATTTT. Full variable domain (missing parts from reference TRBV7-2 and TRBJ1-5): GAGVSQSPSNKVTEKGKDVELRCDPISGHTALYWYRQSLGQGLEFLIYFQGNSAPDKSGLPSDRFSAERTGGSVSTLTIQRTQQEDSAVYLCASSLVTGNNQPQHFGDGTRLSIL.

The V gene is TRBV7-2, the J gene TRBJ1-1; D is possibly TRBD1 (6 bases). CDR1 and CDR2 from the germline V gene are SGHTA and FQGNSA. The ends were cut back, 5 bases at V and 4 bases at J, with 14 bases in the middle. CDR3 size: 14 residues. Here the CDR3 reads CASSPGGAGTEAFF. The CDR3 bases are TGTGCCAGCAGCCCCGGGGGGGCGGGCACTGAAGCTTTCTTT. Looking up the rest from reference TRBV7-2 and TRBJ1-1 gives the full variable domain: GAGVSQSPSNKVTEKGKDVELRCDPISGHTALYWYRQSLGQGLEFLIYFQGNSAPDKSGLPSDRFSAERTGGSVSTLTIQRTQQEDSAVYLCASSPGGAGTEAFFGQGTRLTVV.

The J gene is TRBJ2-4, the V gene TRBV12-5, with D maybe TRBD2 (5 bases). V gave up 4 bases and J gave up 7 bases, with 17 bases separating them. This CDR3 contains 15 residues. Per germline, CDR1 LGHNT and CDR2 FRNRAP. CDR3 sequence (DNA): TGTGCTAGTGGTTCGGTGGATGAGGGCGAGAACATTCAGTACTTC. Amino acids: CASGSVDEGENIQYF.

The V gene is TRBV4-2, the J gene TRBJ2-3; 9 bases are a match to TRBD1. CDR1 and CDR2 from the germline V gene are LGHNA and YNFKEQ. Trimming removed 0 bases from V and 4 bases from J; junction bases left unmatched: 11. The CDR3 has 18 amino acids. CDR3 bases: TGTGCCAGCAGCCAAGACCTTTTACCTGGGACAGGGCCAGATACGCAGTATTTT. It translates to CASSQDLLPGTGPDTQYF.

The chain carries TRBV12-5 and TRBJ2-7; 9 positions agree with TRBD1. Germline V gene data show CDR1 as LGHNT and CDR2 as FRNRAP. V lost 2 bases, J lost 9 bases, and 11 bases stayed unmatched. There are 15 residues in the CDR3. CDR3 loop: CASGLSPGQGGRQYF. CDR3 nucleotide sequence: TGTGCTAGTGGTTTGTCACCGGGACAGGGTGGTAGGCAGTACTTC.

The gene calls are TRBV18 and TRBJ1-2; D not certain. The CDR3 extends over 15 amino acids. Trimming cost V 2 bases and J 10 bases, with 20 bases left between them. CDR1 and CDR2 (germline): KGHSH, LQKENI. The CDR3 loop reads CASSPEAGGLDDYTF. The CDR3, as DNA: TGTGCCAGCTCACCAGAGGCGGGAGGCCTTGATGACTACACCTTC.

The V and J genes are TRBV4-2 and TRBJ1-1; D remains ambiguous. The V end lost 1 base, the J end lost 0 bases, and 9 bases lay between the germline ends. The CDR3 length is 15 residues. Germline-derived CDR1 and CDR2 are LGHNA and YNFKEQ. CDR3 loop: CASSQGGAMNTEAFF. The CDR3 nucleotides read TGTGCCAGCAGCCAAGGGGGAGCTATGAACACTGAAGCTTTCTTT.

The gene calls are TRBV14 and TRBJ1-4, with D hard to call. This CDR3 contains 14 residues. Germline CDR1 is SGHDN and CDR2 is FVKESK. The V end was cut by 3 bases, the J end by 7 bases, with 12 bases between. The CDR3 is CASSQGHSGEKLFF. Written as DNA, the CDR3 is TGTGCCAGCAGCCAGGGCCACAGTGGTGAAAAACTGTTTTTT.

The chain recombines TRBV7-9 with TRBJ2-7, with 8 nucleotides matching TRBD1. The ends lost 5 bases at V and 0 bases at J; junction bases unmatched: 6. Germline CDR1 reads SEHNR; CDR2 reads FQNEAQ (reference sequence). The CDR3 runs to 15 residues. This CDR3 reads CASSPRTGLSYEQYF. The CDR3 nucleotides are TGTGCCAGCAGCCCTAGGACAGGGCTCTCCTACGAGCAGTACTTC.

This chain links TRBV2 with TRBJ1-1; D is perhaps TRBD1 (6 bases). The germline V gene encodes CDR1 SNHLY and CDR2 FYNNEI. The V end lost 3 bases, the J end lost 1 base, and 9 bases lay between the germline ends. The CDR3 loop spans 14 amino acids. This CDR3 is CASSDGRGNTEAFF. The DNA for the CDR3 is TGTGCCAGCAGTGACGGCAGGGGGAACACTGAAGCTTTCTTT.

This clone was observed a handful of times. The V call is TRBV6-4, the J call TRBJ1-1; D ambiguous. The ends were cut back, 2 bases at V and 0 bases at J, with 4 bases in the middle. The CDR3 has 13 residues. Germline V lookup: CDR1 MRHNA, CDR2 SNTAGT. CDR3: CASSDLMNTEAFF. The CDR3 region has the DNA TGTGCCAGCAGTGACCTTATGAACACTGAAGCTTTCTTT.

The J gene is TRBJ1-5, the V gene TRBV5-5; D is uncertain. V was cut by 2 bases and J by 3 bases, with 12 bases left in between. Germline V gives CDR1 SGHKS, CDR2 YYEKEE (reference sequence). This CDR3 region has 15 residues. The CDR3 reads CASSLGRHSNQPQHF. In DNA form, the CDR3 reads TGTGCCAGCAGCTTAGGCAGACACTCCAATCAGCCCCAGCATTTT. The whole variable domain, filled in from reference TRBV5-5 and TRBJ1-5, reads DAGVTQSPTHLIKTRGQQVTLRCSPISGHKSVSWYQQVLGQGPQFIFQYYEKEERGRGNFPDRFSARQFPNYSSELNVNALLLGDSALYLCASSLGRHSNQPQHFGDGTRLSIL.

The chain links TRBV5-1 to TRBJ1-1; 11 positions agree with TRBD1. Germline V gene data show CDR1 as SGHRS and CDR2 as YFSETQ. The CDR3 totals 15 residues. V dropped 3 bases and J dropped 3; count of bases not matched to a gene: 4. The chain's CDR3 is CASSSPGQGDTEAFF. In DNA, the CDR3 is TGCGCCAGCAGCTCACCGGGACAGGGGGACACTGAAGCTTTCTTT.

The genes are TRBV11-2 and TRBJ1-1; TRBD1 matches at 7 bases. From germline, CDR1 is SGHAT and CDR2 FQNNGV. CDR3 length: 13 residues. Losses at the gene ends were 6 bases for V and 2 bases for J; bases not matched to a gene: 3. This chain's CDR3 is CASRTGTNTEAFF. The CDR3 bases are TGTGCCAGCAGGACAGGGACAAACACTGAAGCTTTCTTT.

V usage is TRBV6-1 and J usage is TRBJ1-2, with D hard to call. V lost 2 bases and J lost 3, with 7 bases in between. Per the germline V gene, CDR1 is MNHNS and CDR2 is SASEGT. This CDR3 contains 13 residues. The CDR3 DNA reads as TGTGCCAGCAGTGAATCGGGGTACTATGGCTACACCTTC. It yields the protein CASSESGYYGYTF.

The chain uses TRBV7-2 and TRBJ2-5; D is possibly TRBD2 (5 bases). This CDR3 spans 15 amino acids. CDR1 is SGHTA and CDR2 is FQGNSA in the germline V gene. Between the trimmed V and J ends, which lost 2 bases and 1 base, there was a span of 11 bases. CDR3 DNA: TGTGCCAGCAGCTTAAGTCCCCGGGGCCAAGAGACCCAGTACTTC. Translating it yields CASSLSPRGQETQYF. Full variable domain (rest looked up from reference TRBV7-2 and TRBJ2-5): GAGVSQSPSNKVTEKGKDVELRCDPISGHTALYWYRQSLGQGLEFLIYFQGNSAPDKSGLPSDRFSAERTGGSVSTLTIQRTQQEDSAVYLCASSLSPRGQETQYFGPGTRLLVL.

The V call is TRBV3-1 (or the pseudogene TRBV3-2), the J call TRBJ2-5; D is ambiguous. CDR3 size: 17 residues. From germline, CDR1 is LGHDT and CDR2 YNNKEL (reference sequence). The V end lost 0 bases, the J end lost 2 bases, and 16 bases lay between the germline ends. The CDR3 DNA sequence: TGTGCCAGCAGCCAAGACGGCGCATGGAGAAATCAAGAGACCCAGTACTTC. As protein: CASSQDGAWRNQETQYF.

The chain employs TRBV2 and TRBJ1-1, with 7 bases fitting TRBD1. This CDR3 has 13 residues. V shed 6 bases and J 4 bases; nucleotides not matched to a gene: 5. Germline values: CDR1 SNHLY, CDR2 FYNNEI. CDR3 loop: CASSRQGVTEAFF. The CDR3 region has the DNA TGTGCCAGCAGCAGACAGGGAGTCACTGAAGCTTTCTTT.

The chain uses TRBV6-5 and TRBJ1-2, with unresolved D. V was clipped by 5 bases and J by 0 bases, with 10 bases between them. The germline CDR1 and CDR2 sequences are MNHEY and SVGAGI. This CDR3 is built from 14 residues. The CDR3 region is CASSPREANYGYTF. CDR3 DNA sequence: TGTGCCAGCAGTCCCCGCGAAGCTAACTATGGCTACACCTTC.

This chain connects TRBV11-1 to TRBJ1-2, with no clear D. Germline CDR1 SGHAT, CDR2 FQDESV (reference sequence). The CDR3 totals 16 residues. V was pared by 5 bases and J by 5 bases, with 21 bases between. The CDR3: CASSLSDDPTAYGYTF. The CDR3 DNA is TGTGCCAGCAGCCTTAGCGATGATCCCACAGCTTATGGCTACACCTTC.